This T cell receptor (beta chain) was observed in a study of cytomegalovirus exposure and HLA in healthy donors. Germline lookup yields CDR1 MGHRA and CDR2 YSYEKL. The CDR3 consists of 15 residues. Trimming shortened V by 1 base and J by 9 bases, and 13 bases separated the two germline ends. The PCR made use of 60 Vbeta and 13 Jbeta primers. Generated by immunoSEQ multiplex PCR, the TCRdb table keeps only in-frame clones and is missing some. Counted here are roughly 45,000 clones, about 72% occurring once; the ten biggest clones make up roughly 1.5%. The sequence came from a man aged 25-45 years in good health and CMV-seronegative. The specimen sequenced was PBMCs. This chain joins TRBV4-1 and TRBJ1-6; possibly TRBD1 for D (5 bases). The CDR3 here is CASSQATGPTSPLHF. The CDR3, as DNA: TGCGCCAGCAGCCAAGCTACAGGCCCCACTTCACCCCTCCACTTT.